This T cell receptor (beta chain) was sequenced in a study of CD8 T cells in Susac syndrome. The authors reverse transcribed 0.5 to 1 ug RNA with random hexamers. Via MiXCR, TCRdb re-called the immunoSEQ multiplex PCR reads, giving one row per CDR3 protein. Among some 190,000 distinct CDR3 sequences, approximately 93% were seen once, and the ten largest hold 0.1%. Germline assignment: CDR1 SGHNT and CDR2 YENEEA. The CDR3 has 13 residues. V lost 5 bases and J lost 2, with 8 bases in between. V and J are TRBV11-3 and TRBJ2-3; D is unclear. This receptor was taken from a human donor in good health. The sample comprised CD4+ T cells from PBMCs. CDR3 amino acids: CASSPLTTDTQYF. In DNA, the CDR3 is TGTGCCAGCAGCCCCCTAACCACAGATACGCAGTATTTT.